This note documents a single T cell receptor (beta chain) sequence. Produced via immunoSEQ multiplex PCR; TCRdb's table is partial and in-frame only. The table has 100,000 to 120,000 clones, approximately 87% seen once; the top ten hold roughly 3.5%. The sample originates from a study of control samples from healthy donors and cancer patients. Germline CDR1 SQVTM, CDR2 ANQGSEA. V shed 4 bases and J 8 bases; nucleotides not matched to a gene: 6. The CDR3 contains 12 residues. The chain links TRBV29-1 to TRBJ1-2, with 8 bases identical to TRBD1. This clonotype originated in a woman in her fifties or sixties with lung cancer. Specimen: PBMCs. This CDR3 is CSVGQGASGYTF. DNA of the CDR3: TGCAGCGTTGGGCAGGGGGCTTCAGGCTACACCTTC.